The clone carrying this TCR beta chain was found once. Germline values: CDR1 DFQATT, CDR2 SNEGSKA (reference sequence). V lost 4 bases, J lost 0 bases, and 13 bases lay in between. The CDR3 has 14 amino acids. These data come from a study of blood T cell repertoires in COVID-19. At the level of the study: Both acute and convalescent COVID-19 samples were obtained from the United States, Italy and Spain. Sources were T cells, B-cell-depleted T cells, or PBMCs; the material itself was cDNA or gDNA.

Original handling: How many nucleated cells were present was estimated from reference gene primer amplification. Assay: immunoSEQ multiplex PCR; the TCRdb copy retains only in-frame clones and omits some. V, J and clone size reflect that table, while D and trimming were determined from the DNA. The repertoire holds over 95,000 clones, with roughly 89% as singletons. The sequencing input was peripheral blood. The receptor was derived from a human donor with acute or convalescent COVID-19. The donor label of this sample is uncertain. The chain recombines TRBV20-1 with TRBJ2-7, with D hard to call. The DNA of the CDR3 is TGCAGTGCTAATGACCAACAGTCCTCCTACGAGCAGTACTTC. Translating it yields CSANDQQSSYEQYF.